These T cell receptor beta chains were read from a single sample in a study of blood T cell repertoires in COVID-19. The assay was immunoSEQ multiplex PCR, and TCRdb's table has in-frame clones only and misses some. The repertoire holds hundreds of thousands of clones, with about 92% as singletons. Input material: PBMCs or T cells enriched from blood (not recorded which). The receptors originated from a man aged 60 to 75 who had recovered from COVID-19. CDR3s include the opening cysteine and the closing phenylalanine or tryptophan. A D gene is named only where the DNA matches it firmly. Not all rows give a size; the values are once, few, many and, for expanded clones, a class.

DNA	CDR3	D	V	J	size
TGTGCCAGCAGCTCGACAGGGTCCAATCAGCCCCAGCATTTT	CASSSTGSNQPQHF	TRBD1	TRBV6-2/TRBV6-3	TRBJ1-5	.
TGTGCCAGTAGTATACCGTATTGGGGGCAAAACACTGAAGCTTTCTTT	CASSIPYWGQNTEAFF	.	TRBV19	TRBJ1-1	.
TGCAGTGCTGCCCGGGGGACTGAAGCTTTCTTT	CSAARGTEAFF	.	TRBV20-1	TRBJ1-1	once
TGTGCCAGCTCAGACAGATCCTATGGCTACACCTTC	CASSDRSYGYTF	.	TRBV18	TRBJ1-2	.
TGTGCCAGCAAGCGGACAGACTCTGGAAACACCATATATTTT	CASKRTDSGNTIYF	.	TRBV19	TRBJ1-3	.
TGTGCCAGCAGGTCGAACCCTAGCAGCACTAGCACAGATACGCAGTATTTT	CASRSNPSSTSTDTQYF	.	TRBV27	TRBJ2-3	.
TGTGCCAGCAGTTACAGGGGGAACAACTATGGCTACACCTTC	CASSYRGNNYGYTF	TRBD1	TRBV2	TRBJ1-2	.
TGCGCCAGCAGCTCCGGGACAGCCTTAATGAACACTGAAGCTTTCTTT	CASSSGTALMNTEAFF	TRBD1	TRBV5-1	TRBJ1-1	once
TGTGCCAGCAGCCTACCGACAGAAAGCTATGGCTACACCTTC	CASSLPTESYGYTF	.	TRBV5-4	TRBJ1-2	.
TGTGCCAGCAGCTTGGGGGCCAACACCGGGGAGCTGTTTTTT	CASSLGANTGELFF	.	TRBV5-6	TRBJ2-2	.
TGCGCCAGCAGCCCGAGGACAGGCCTAAACACCGGGGAGCTGTTTTTT	CASSPRTGLNTGELFF	TRBD1	TRBV5-1	TRBJ2-2	.
TGTGCCAGCAGCTTACCGGGACAGGGGAACAATGAGCAGTTCTTC	CASSLPGQGNNEQFF	TRBD1	TRBV7-9	TRBJ2-1	.
TGTGCCAGCTCACCCCGTGATGGACAGGGGAATTCACCCCTCCACTTT	CASSPRDGQGNSPLHF	TRBD1	TRBV18	TRBJ1-6	.
TGTGCCAGCAGCTTTGGGACTCCCAGCTCTGGAAACACCATATATTTT	CASSFGTPSSGNTIYF	.	TRBV11-2	TRBJ1-3	.
TGTGCCACCAGCAGGCGGACACAGGGACCGACTGAAGCTTTCTTT	CATSRRTQGPTEAFF	.	TRBV15	TRBJ1-1	.
TGTGCCAGCAGCTTTATTAATCAGCCCCAGCATTTT	CASSFINQPQHF	.	TRBV7-8	TRBJ1-5	.
TGTGCCAGCAGCTTGCAGGGGACGGGTAACACCATATATTTT	CASSLQGTGNTIYF	.	TRBV5-6	TRBJ1-3	.
TGTGCCAGTAGCAAACTAGCGGCCGGGGCCAACGTCCTGACTTTC	CASSKLAAGANVLTF	TRBD2	TRBV19	TRBJ2-6	.
TGTGCCAGCAGCAAAGAAGGCGACATTGGCTCTGGAAACACCATATATTTT	CASSKEGDIGSGNTIYF	.	TRBV21-1	TRBJ1-3	.
TGCGCCAGCAGCCCGGGACGAGGGGGCAAGTCGAACACTGAAGCTTTCTTT	CASSPGRGGKSNTEAFF	TRBD1	TRBV5-1	TRBJ1-1	once
TGTGCCACCAGTGATTTCCGGGTTACTGAAGCTTTCTTT	CATSDFRVTEAFF	.	TRBV24-1	TRBJ1-1	few
TGTGCCAGCAGCCTCAATCTACTTGTGGAGGGCTCTAACTATGGCTACACCTTC	CASSLNLLVEGSNYGYTF	.	TRBV11-2	TRBJ1-2	many